This T cell receptor beta chain comes out of a study of control samples from healthy donors and cancer patients. Sequenced by immunoSEQ multiplex PCR; TCRdb stores in-frame clones only, minus some. This repertoire shows about 51,000 clones, roughly nine tenths found once; its top ten account for about 1.6%. V shed 4 bases and J shed 7 bases, with 26 bases lying between them. The length of the CDR3 is 18 residues. Germline-derived CDR1 and CDR2 are MDHEN and SYDVKM. The source of this sequence is a man aged 40-50 years with colorectal cancer. The J gene is TRBJ2-1, the V gene TRBV28, with a weak D call TRBD2 (6 bases). Input material: PBMCs. The CDR3 DNA sequence: TGTGCCAGCAGTTCAAATAAATGGGGGGTAAGGGTTAGAAATGAGCAGTTCTTC. Translating it yields CASSSNKWGVRVRNEQFF.